The 22 T cell receptor beta chains below were found in one sample sequenced in a study of blood T cell repertoires in COVID-19. Generated by immunoSEQ multiplex PCR, the TCRdb table keeps only in-frame clones and is missing some. The sample contains about 300,000 clones, approximately 90% of which appear only once. The sequenced sample consisted of PBMCs or T cells enriched from blood (not recorded which). These receptors all come from a young man who had recovered from COVID-19.

This chain joins TRBV6-2 or TRBV6-3 and TRBJ1-5; a possible D gene is TRBD1 (5 bases). CDR3 length: 14 amino acids. Germline values: CDR1 MNHEY, CDR2 SVGEGT. Trimming took off 2 bases at V and 9 bases at J, with 14 bases between the two ends. The DNA for the CDR3 is TGTGCCAGCAGTTACGCGGGACGGACGACGCCCCAGCATTTT. As protein: CASSYAGRTTPQHF.

The V call is TRBV30, the J call TRBJ1-1; D may be TRBD1 (5 bases). V was trimmed by 2 bases and J by 4 bases, leaving 8 bases between them. CDR1 is GTSNPN and CDR2 is SVGIG in the germline V gene (reference sequence). There are 12 residues in the CDR3. The CDR3 reads CAWSLGPTEAFF. The CDR3 DNA reads TGTGCCTGGAGTCTGGGGCCCACTGAAGCTTTCTTT.

The chain is built from TRBV5-6 and TRBJ2-1; D is perhaps TRBD2 (5 bases). The germline CDR1 and CDR2 sequences are SGHDT and YYEEEE. Between the trimmed V and J ends, which lost 0 bases and 3 bases, there was a span of 13 bases. The CDR3 has 16 residues. The CDR3 DNA sequence: TGTGCCAGCAGCTTGGCCCACAGCGGAAACTACAATGAGCAGTTCTTC. Translated, it gives CASSLAHSGNYNEQFF.

The chain uses TRBV7-9 and TRBJ2-2, with TRBD2 matching over 10 bases. Germline CDR1 is SEHNR and CDR2 is FQNEAQ (reference sequence). This CDR3 comprises 17 residues. The junction had 9 bases not matched to a gene; V was cut back by 4 bases and J by 4 bases. The CDR3 region is CASSSHIAGGRTGELFF. In nucleotides, the CDR3 is TGTGCCAGCAGCTCGCATATAGCGGGAGGTCGCACCGGGGAGCTGTTTTTT.

The CDR3 DNA sequence: TGTGCCCAGGGGAGGGGGAGCTCCTACGAGCAGTACTTC. This encodes CAQGRGSSYEQYF. The chain employs TRBV28 and TRBJ2-7; perhaps TRBD2 as D (7 bases). CDR3 length: 13 residues. Germline V gene lookup returns CDR1 MDHEN and CDR2 SYDVKM. V was cut by 11 bases and J by 0 bases, with 14 bases left in between.

The count of this clone is one. The chain is built from TRBV7-2 and TRBJ1-5; no firm D call. Trimming took off 4 bases at V and 1 base at J, with 14 bases between the two ends. The CDR3 totals 16 residues. The germline V gene has CDR1 SGHTA and CDR2 FQGNSA. The CDR3 spells CASSSHGALSNQPQHF. CDR3 sequence (DNA): TGTGCCAGCAGCTCTCACGGAGCACTAAGCAATCAGCCCCAGCATTTT.

CDR3 amino acids: CASSLAIDLGAFF. CDR3 DNA: TGTGCCAGCAGCTTGGCGATCGACCTAGGAGCTTTCTTT. V gene TRBV5-5 combines with J gene TRBJ1-1; D remains ambiguous. With 0 bases removed from V and 10 bases from J, the gap between germline ends came to 13 bases. The germline V gene encodes CDR1 SGHKS and CDR2 YYEKEE (reference sequence). CDR3 size: 13 residues. Combining the CDR3 with reference TRBV5-5 and TRBJ1-1 gives the whole variable domain DAGVTQSPTHLIKTRGQQVTLRCSPISGHKSVSWYQQVLGQGPQFIFQYYEKEERGRGNFPDRFSARQFPNYSSELNVNALLLGDSALYLCASSLAIDLGAFFGQGTRLTVV.

The chain links TRBV7-2 to TRBJ1-2; 11 nucleotides line up with TRBD1. Germline V gene sequence: CDR1 SGHTA, CDR2 FQGNSA. V lost 1 base, J lost 7 bases, and 8 bases stayed unmatched. CDR3 length equals 16 residues. The CDR3 DNA sequence: TGTGCCAGCAGCTTAGATCGTGGACAGGGGGCCAGTGGCTACACCTTC. Its translation is CASSLDRGQGASGYTF. Full variable domain (missing parts from reference TRBV7-2 and TRBJ1-2): GAGVSQSPSNKVTEKGKDVELRCDPISGHTALYWYRQSLGQGLEFLIYFQGNSAPDKSGLPSDRFSAERTGGSVSTLTIQRTQQEDSAVYLCASSLDRGQGASGYTFGSGTRLTVV.

The V and J genes are TRBV28 and TRBJ1-1; no definite D call. Trimming shortened V by 3 bases and J by 6 bases, and 11 bases separated the two germline ends. CDR1 is MDHEN, CDR2 SYDVKM, per germline. The CDR3 covers 13 residues. CDR3 residues: CASSFSQVAEAFF. Written as DNA, the CDR3 is TGTGCCAGCAGTTTCTCGCAGGTCGCTGAAGCTTTCTTT.

The chain uses TRBV12-3 or TRBV12-4 and TRBJ2-1; D is ambiguous. The CDR3 extends over 12 amino acids. V lost 6 bases and J lost 4, with 7 bases in between. The chain's CDR3 is CASRTTYNEQFF. CDR3 sequence (DNA): TGTGCCAGCAGAACTACTTACAATGAGCAGTTCTTC.

The CDR3 loop reads CASSLDDRSVEQFF. CDR3 in DNA: TGTGCCAGCAGTTTAGACGACAGATCCGTTGAACAGTTCTTC. The chain recombines TRBV28 with TRBJ2-1; perhaps TRBD1 as D (5 bases). CDR1 MDHEN and CDR2 SYDVKM come from the germline V gene. This CDR3 region has 14 residues. The ends were cut back, 2 bases at V and 13 bases at J, with 18 bases in the middle. Complete variable domain (other parts from reference TRBV28 and TRBJ2-1): DVKVTQSSRYLVKRTGEKVFLECVQDMDHENMFWYRQDPGLGLRLIYFSYDVKMKEKGDIPEGYSVSREKKERFSLILESASTNQTSMYLCASSLDDRSVEQFFGPGTRLTVL.

This chain joins TRBV4-2 and TRBJ1-1, with 7 bases fitting TRBD1. Germline CDR1 and CDR2: LGHNA and YNFKEQ. The CDR3 runs 15 residues. V shed 1 base, J shed 5 bases, and the junction held 7 bases outside the gene matches. CDR3 sequence: CASSQGRGLGTEAFF. The CDR3 bases are TGTGCCAGCAGCCAAGGGAGGGGGCTAGGAACTGAAGCTTTCTTT.

The genes are TRBV5-6 and TRBJ1-2, with 8 nucleotides matching TRBD1. The CDR3 loop spans 16 amino acids. Germline loops: CDR1 SGHDT, CDR2 YYEEEE. J was trimmed by 5 bases and V by 1 base; bases with no gene match: 10. CDR3 sequence (DNA): TGTGCCAGCAGCTTGCCCGGGACAGGCCGGCGGTATGGCTACACCTTC. Translating it yields CASSLPGTGRRYGYTF. The variable domain in full, completed from reference TRBV5-6 and TRBJ1-2, reads DAGVTQSPTHLIKTRGQQVTLRCSPKSGHDTVSWYQQALGQGPQFIFQYYEEEERQRGNFPDRFSGHQFPNYSSELNVNALLLGDSALYLCASSLPGTGRRYGYTFGSGTRLTVV.

The chain employs TRBV6-2 or TRBV6-3 and TRBJ2-7; 11 bases fit TRBD2. V was clipped by 2 bases and J by 5 bases; unmatched bases: 14. CDR1 is MNHEY, CDR2 SVGEGT, per germline. The CDR3 length is 18 residues. CDR3 sequence reads: CASSYLYRTSGSIDEQYF. The CDR3 bases are TGTGCCAGCAGTTACCTCTATAGGACTAGCGGGTCTATCGACGAGCAGTACTTC.

The chain recombines TRBV11-3 with TRBJ1-2; D not resolved. The CDR3 loop spans 15 amino acids. V was clipped by 5 bases and J by 0 bases, with 13 bases between them. Looked up from germline, CDR1 is SGHNT and CDR2 is YENEEA. The CDR3 nucleotides read TGTGCCAGCAGCCTCCCCCTGGGAGCTAACTATGGCTACACCTTC. Translation gives CASSLPLGANYGYTF.

The chain is built from TRBV10-3 and TRBJ1-4; 7 nucleotides match TRBD1. Germline V gives CDR1 ENHRY, CDR2 SYGVKD. The CDR3 has 14 amino acids. The J segment lost 2 bases and the V segment lost 10 bases, leaving 7 bases of the junction unmatched. Written as DNA, the CDR3 is TGTGCCACCTTAGACAGGGACACTAATGAAAAACTGTTTTTT. This translates into CATLDRDTNEKLFF.

This clone was counted a single time. V usage is TRBV6-5 and J usage is TRBJ1-2; the D is unclear. The CDR3 covers 15 residues. Germline V gene data show CDR1 as MNHEY and CDR2 as SVGAGI. Between the trimmed V and J ends, which lost 8 bases and 4 bases, there was a span of 20 bases. CDR3 DNA: TGTGCCAGCGGAGGCCCCTCTGGACCGAGCTATGGCTACACCTTC. This gives the protein CASGGPSGPSYGYTF.

The chain employs TRBV6-4 and TRBJ2-7; D is uncertain. V dropped 0 bases and J dropped 5 bases, with 11 bases sitting between them. The CDR3 runs 14 residues. The germline CDR1 and CDR2 sequences are MRHNA and SNTAGT. The CDR3 region has the DNA TGTGCCAGCAGTGACTCCAGAGACAACCACGAGCAGTACTTC. Encoded protein: CASSDSRDNHEQYF.

The chain carries TRBV7-8 and TRBJ1-5; 9 bases are shared with TRBD1. From germline, CDR1 is SGHVS and CDR2 FQNEAQ. CDR3 length equals 15 residues. Germline trimming cut 6 bases from V and 6 bases from J; bases unmatched to any gene: 9. CDR3 coding DNA: TGTGCCAGCAGGGAACAGGGGGCATCAATTCAGCCCCAGCATTTT. Residues: CASREQGASIQPQHF. Based on the CDR3 plus reference TRBV7-8 and TRBJ1-5, the full variable domain is GAGVSQSPRYKVAKRGQDVALRCDPISGHVSLFWYQQALGQGPEFLTYFQNEAQLDKSGLPSDRFFAERPEGSVSTLKIQRTQQEDSAVYLCASREQGASIQPQHFGDGTRLSIL.

The V gene is TRBV5-6, the J gene TRBJ2-2; D unclear. The CDR3 is made up of 14 amino acids. Germline CDR1 and CDR2: SGHDT and YYEEEE. Trimming left V 9 bases short and J 3 bases short, with 15 bases between. CDR3 amino acids: CATSRGEYTGELFF. CDR3 sequence (DNA): TGTGCCACCTCCCGTGGAGAATACACCGGGGAGCTGTTTTTT.

The chain is built from TRBV30 and TRBJ2-1; 13 bases line up with TRBD2. This CDR3 has 12 amino acids. With V trimmed by 5 bases and J by 9 bases, 1 base remained unmatched. Germline lookup yields CDR1 GTSNPN and CDR2 SVGIG (reference sequence). CDR3 residues: CAWGLAGAEQFF. The CDR3 DNA is TGTGCCTGGGGACTAGCGGGAGCTGAGCAGTTCTTC.

The chain has TRBV3-1 (or the pseudogene TRBV3-2) and TRBJ2-5, with D possibly TRBD2 on 7 matching bases. Germline V gene data show CDR1 as LGHDT and CDR2 as YNNKEL (reference sequence). Trimming removed 1 base at V and 4 bases at J, with 19 bases between. The CDR3 extends over 17 amino acids. CDR3 amino acids: CASSQVWGGAGAETQYF. The CDR3 DNA sequence: TGTGCCAGCAGCCAAGTCTGGGGAGGGGCAGGGGCAGAGACCCAGTACTTC.